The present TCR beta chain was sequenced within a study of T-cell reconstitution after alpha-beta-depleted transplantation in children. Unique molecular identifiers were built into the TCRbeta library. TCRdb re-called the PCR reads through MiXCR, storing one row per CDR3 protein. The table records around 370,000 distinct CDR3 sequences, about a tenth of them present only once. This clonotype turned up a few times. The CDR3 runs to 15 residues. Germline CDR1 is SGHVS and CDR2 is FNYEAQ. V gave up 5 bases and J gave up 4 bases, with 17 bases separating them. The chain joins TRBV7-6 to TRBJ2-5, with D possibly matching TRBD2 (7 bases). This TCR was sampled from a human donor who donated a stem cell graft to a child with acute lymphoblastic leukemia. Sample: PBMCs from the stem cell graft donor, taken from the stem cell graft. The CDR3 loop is CASSAGGGHAETQYF. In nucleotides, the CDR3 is TGTGCCAGCAGCGCCGGCGGGGGACACGCAGAGACCCAGTACTTC.